The clone carrying this TCR beta chain was observed a few times. Its antigen is unknown. Preparation of the TCRbeta library was carried out with unique molecular identifiers. TCRdb fed the PCR reads into MiXCR, producing one record per CDR3 protein. Of 250,000 to 400,000 distinct CDR3 sequences in the sample, 23% were seen once. The data are from a study of T-cell reconstitution after alpha-beta-depleted transplantation in children. General study findings and limits: About two months after transplant, alpha-beta T cells reportedly came from several hundred expanded graft clones. Diversity and T-cell counts at one year after transplant derived mostly from new T cells. Surviving recipient T cells and thymic progenitors produced the high day-60 TCRbeta diversity seen in some patients.

The CDR3 spans 16 residues. Germline loops: CDR1 DFQATT, CDR2 SNEGSKA (reference sequence). Trimming removed 5 bases from V and 0 bases from J; junction bases left unmatched: 10. Sequencing was performed on PBMCs, mostly from graft donor cells, taken 180 days after TCRalphabeta/CD19-depleted stem cell transplant. The chain links TRBV20-1 to TRBJ2-4; TRBD1 agrees at 7 bases. The sequence derives from a male patient between 10 and 17 years old who had a stem cell transplant for acute lymphoblastic leukemia, so the T cells may come from the graft donor. DNA of the CDR3: TGCAGTGCTCAGCTGACAGGGCTCCTAGCCAAAAACATTCAGTACTTC. It yields the protein CSAQLTGLLAKNIQYF.